The sample holds one count of the clone carrying this T cell receptor beta chain. The antigen is unknown. Trimming left V 7 bases short and J 5 bases short, with 15 bases between. CDR1 is LNHDA and CDR2 is SQIVND in the germline V gene (reference sequence). The CDR3 contains 14 residues. This sample is part of a study of PD-L1 blockade in urothelial cancer. Across the whole study: Atezolizumab was started by patients in the mid-2010s at 1,200 mg intravenously every 3 weeks. Analyzed time points were 3 weeks (second dose) and 6 weeks after therapy began. Study findings and constraints: It was durable-benefit patients whose tumor-associated blood clones expanded more at 3 weeks.

The repertoire was sequenced with immunoSEQ multiplex PCR; TCRdb's copy has only in-frame clones and lacks some. The table shows about 71,000 clones, with roughly 89% occurring only once. The number of samples from each patient was between 1 and 8, taken pretreatment and on-treatment. The receptor's source is a man in his 60s with urothelial cancer. The sequenced sample was PBMCs, obtained around atezolizumab (anti-PD-L1) treatment. The chain employs TRBV19 and TRBJ1-3; possible D gene TRBD1, 6 bases. The CDR3 protein is CASTKDRERNTIYF. CDR3 bases: TGTGCCAGTACTAAGGACAGAGAAAGAAACACCATATATTTT.